This is a list of T cell receptor beta chains from one sample in a study of tumor-infiltrating lymphocytes in primary liver carcinoma. In TCRdb, the multiplex PCR reads were re-called with MiXCR into one record per CDR3 protein. The data contain more than 30,000 distinct CDR3 sequences, over 60% of them seen just once; the ten biggest clones take up roughly a third. The sequenced sample was liver tumor tissue from sampling region 5. These receptors were taken from a man aged 35 to 55 with primary liver carcinoma and hepatitis B virus infection. CDR3s include the opening cysteine and the closing phenylalanine or tryptophan. Fields, in order: CDR3 DNA, CDR3 protein, D gene, clone size, V gene, J gene. D genes are given only for firm matches. The listing skips clone size in some rows; elsewhere it reads once, few, many or a size class.

CDR3nt: TGTGCCAGCAGGCTCAGGGGGGTGAATAATTCATCCCTCCACTTT
CDR3aa: CASRLRGVNNSSLHF
d_gene: TRBD1
abundance: .
v_gene: TRBV6-5
j_gene: TRBJ1-6

CDR3nt: TGTACCCGCAGTCCGGGAACAGGGGGGCCCTACGAGCAGTACTTC
CDR3aa: CTRSPGTGGPYEQYF
d_gene: TRBD1
abundance: .
v_gene: TRBV12-3/TRBV12-4
j_gene: TRBJ2-7

CDR3nt: TGTGCCAGCACTTACAACCACGAGCGATACTTC
CDR3aa: CASTYNHERYF
d_gene: .
abundance: .
v_gene: TRBV6-2/TRBV6-3
j_gene: TRBJ2-7

CDR3nt: TGTGCCAGCAGTTACTCCATAGCGGTCGGGGCCAACGTCCTGACTTTC
CDR3aa: CASSYSIAVGANVLTF
d_gene: .
abundance: many
v_gene: TRBV6-5
j_gene: TRBJ2-6

CDR3nt: TGTACCATCTGTGAGAAGATGGGGGAGCAGTACTTC
CDR3aa: CTICEKMGEQYF
d_gene: .
abundance: .
v_gene: TRBV10-3
j_gene: TRBJ2-7

CDR3nt: TGTGCCAGCAGAACCGGACTTCCGAACACTGACGTTTTCTTT
CDR3aa: CASRTGLPNTDVFF
d_gene: .
abundance: .
v_gene: TRBV6-5
j_gene: TRBJ1-1

CDR3nt: TGTGCCAGCAGCTTCTTGTCCCCTGATTGCCCTTTCAGTGAGCAGTTCTTC
CDR3aa: CASSFLSPDCPFSEQFF
d_gene: .
abundance: .
v_gene: TRBV5-5
j_gene: TRBJ2-1

CDR3nt: TGTGCCAGCAGTTTAAAGAACACTGAAGCTTTCTTT
CDR3aa: CASSLKNTEAFF
d_gene: .
abundance: medium-sized
v_gene: TRBV12-3/TRBV12-4
j_gene: TRBJ1-1

CDR3nt: TGCGCCAGCAGTCCGCTCGTGGGACTAGCGGGGTCAACGAACGCTGGGGAGCTGTTTTTT
CDR3aa: CASSPLVGLAGSTNAGELFF
d_gene: TRBD2
abundance: .
v_gene: TRBV6-6
j_gene: TRBJ2-2

CDR3nt: TGTGCCGGTAGCTTACCATATCAGAGGCCTAAAACAAATGAGCAGTTCTTC
CDR3aa: CAGSLPYQRPKTNEQFF
d_gene: .
abundance: .
v_gene: TRBV7-9
j_gene: TRBJ2-1

CDR3nt: TGTGCCAGCCCCTTCGGGACAGGGTTTAACGAGCAGTACTTC
CDR3aa: CASPFGTGFNEQYF
d_gene: TRBD1
abundance: .
v_gene: TRBV6-5
j_gene: TRBJ2-7

CDR3nt: TGTGCCAGGCCCGGACTAGCGGGATACTCTGGGGCCAACGTCCTGACTTTC
CDR3aa: CARPGLAGYSGANVLTF
d_gene: TRBD2
abundance: .
v_gene: TRBV6-6
j_gene: TRBJ2-6

CDR3nt: TGCGCCAGCAGCTCGGGAACAGGGCCTGGGACCAACGTCCTGACTTTC
CDR3aa: CASSSGTGPGTNVLTF
d_gene: .
abundance: .
v_gene: TRBV11-2
j_gene: TRBJ2-6

CDR3nt: TGTCCCAGTAGTTACGGGACAGGTGATAGGGAGCGGTACTTC
CDR3aa: CPSSYGTGDRERYF
d_gene: TRBD1
abundance: .
v_gene: TRBV6-6
j_gene: TRBJ2-7

CDR3nt: TGTGTCAGCAGTTACGTGGGGACTAGTGGGAGTGGCACAGATACGCAGTATTTT
CDR3aa: CVSSYVGTSGSGTDTQYF
d_gene: TRBD2
abundance: .
v_gene: TRBV6-2/TRBV6-3
j_gene: TRBJ2-3

CDR3nt: TGTGCCAGCAGCTTAGATCGCGGCACAACGCAGTATTTT
CDR3aa: CASSLDRGTTQYF
d_gene: .
abundance: few
v_gene: TRBV11-3
j_gene: TRBJ2-3

CDR3nt: TGTGCCAGCAGTTGGACAACTAACTCCTACGAGCAGTACTTC
CDR3aa: CASSWTTNSYEQYF
d_gene: .
abundance: .
v_gene: TRBV6-5
j_gene: TRBJ2-7